This T cell receptor beta chain was recovered during a study of blood T cell repertoires in COVID-19. Seattle-derived patients entered the study during active infection and were followed longitudinally. The germline V gene has CDR1 SNHLY and CDR2 FYNNEI. V was clipped by 8 bases and J by 7 bases, with 18 bases between them. The CDR3 covers 14 residues. In the original workflow: By means of reference gene primer amplification, nucleated cell counts were estimated. Repertoires were generated with immunoSEQ multiplex PCR, while TCRdb's copy carries only in-frame clones and drops some. The V and J calls and clone size come from that table; D and trimming were worked out from the DNA. The profile shows some 190,000 clones, roughly 82% of them singletons.

This chain links TRBV2 with TRBJ1-5; maybe TRBD1 (5 bases). This receptor was obtained from a woman aged 55-69 years with COVID-19, enrolled during active disease. Input material: peripheral blood. For the CDR3, the DNA is TGTGCCAGCCGTGGGCCGGGGGGATCCCAGCCCCAGCATTTT. Translation: CASRGPGGSQPQHF.